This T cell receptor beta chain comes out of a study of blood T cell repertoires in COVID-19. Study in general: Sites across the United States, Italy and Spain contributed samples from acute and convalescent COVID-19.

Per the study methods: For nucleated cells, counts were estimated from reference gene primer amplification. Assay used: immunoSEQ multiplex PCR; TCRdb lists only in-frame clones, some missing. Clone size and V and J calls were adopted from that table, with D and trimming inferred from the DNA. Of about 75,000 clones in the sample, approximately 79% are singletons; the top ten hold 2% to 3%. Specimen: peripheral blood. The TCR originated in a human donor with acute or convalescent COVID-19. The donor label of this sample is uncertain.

The CDR3 sequence is CASSDSRSADTQYF. Here the CDR3 DNA reads TGCGCCAGCAGTGACTCGCGGAGCGCAGATACGCAGTATTTT. The chain combines TRBV10-2 with TRBJ2-3; D is unresolved. CDR1 and CDR2 from the germline V gene are WSHSY and SAAADI. V was cut by 3 bases and J by 4 bases, with 11 bases left in between. The length of the CDR3 is 14 residues.